This T cell receptor beta chain was observed in a study of blood T cell repertoires in COVID-19. Some clones are missing from TCRdb's copy, which holds only in-frame ones; the method was immunoSEQ multiplex PCR. This sample carries some 200,000 clones, 86% of them seen once, and the ten largest clones take less than 4.5%. This clone turned up a few times. V lost 10 bases to trimming and J lost 5 bases; unmatched junction nucleotides: 9. Germline CDR1 is WNHNN and CDR2 is SYGVQD (reference sequence). There are 14 residues in the CDR3. The sample consisted of PBMCs or T cells enriched from blood (not recorded which). This chain joins TRBV10-1 and TRBJ1-5; 9 nucleotides agree with TRBD1. This receptor was obtained from a woman in her 40s with acute COVID-19. CDR3 loop: CATYRGHKYQPQHF. The CDR3 DNA sequence: TGCGCCACATACAGGGGGCATAAGTATCAGCCCCAGCATTTT.